This TCR beta chain emerged from a study of shared clonotypes between healthy human individuals. Overall study findings and caveats: In contrast to clonotypes shared by all four donors, non-shared clonotypes had lower generation probabilities. Researchers sampled blood only, noting tissue repertoires likely differ.

V was cut by 0 bases and J by 4 bases, with 5 bases left in between. CDR3 length: 14 amino acids. Germline loops: CDR1 SGHRS, CDR2 YFSETQ. Study processing details: ImmunoSEQ only sent back junction sequences with no quality scores, so filtering was done differently. Sequenced by immunoSEQ multiplex PCR; TCRdb stores in-frame clones only, minus some. Clonal size and the V and J genes are those of that table, whereas D and trimming came from the DNA. The sample lists 2,500,000 or so clones, roughly 92% seen once, with around 0.35% in the top ten. Concerning this clone itself: Its specificity is not known. The same CDR3 arises from other DNA sequences in this sample as well.

V gene TRBV5-1 combines with J gene TRBJ2-6; no clear D gene. The sequence was collected from a man aged 18 to 35 in good health. Some clones in this sample may be carry-over from other donors' samples. Material: naive CD4+ T cells from PBMCs. As for subset: CD45RA+ positively selected. The CDR3, as DNA: TGCGCCAGCAGCTTGGATGCCGGGGCCAACGTCCTGACTTTC. Protein: CASSLDAGANVLTF.